This is a list of T cell receptor beta chains from one sample in a study of blood T cell repertoires in COVID-19. Assay: immunoSEQ multiplex PCR; the TCRdb copy retains only in-frame clones and omits some. The table shows fewer than 60,000 clones, with roughly 88% occurring only once. Input material: peripheral blood. These receptors originate from a man aged 25 to 40 with COVID-19, enrolled during active disease. Both conserved end residues are part of each CDR3. D genes are given only for firm matches. Expanded clones are given a class, and other clones once, few, many or no size at all.

abundance	v_gene	d_gene	j_gene	CDR3aa	CDR3nt
few	TRBV30	NA	TRBJ2-1	CANGADPYNEQFF	TGTGCCAATGGAGCTGATCCTTACAATGAGCAGTTCTTC
NA	TRBV3-1/TRBV3-2	NA	TRBJ1-1	CASSQDSGGVTEAFF	TGTGCCAGCAGCCAAGATTCCGGCGGCGTGACTGAAGCTTTCTTT
NA	TRBV7-9	NA	TRBJ2-1	CASSRGYNEQFF	TGTGCCAGCAGTCGCGGATACAATGAGCAGTTCTTC
NA	TRBV4-1	TRBD1	TRBJ1-3	CASSQDHGRGIGNTIYF	TGCGCCAGCAGCCAAGATCACGGCAGGGGGATTGGAAACACCATATATTTT
NA	TRBV6-1	NA	TRBJ2-3	CASSDRRQAPTDTQYF	TGTGCCAGCAGTGACCGCCGACAGGCCCCCACAGATACGCAGTATTTT
NA	TRBV6-4	NA	TRBJ2-4	CASGQKAKNIQYF	TGTGCCAGCGGACAGAAAGCCAAAAACATTCAGTACTTC
once	TRBV14	NA	TRBJ1-2	CASSQSKGGASGYTF	TGTGCCAGCAGCCAGTCAAAGGGGGGGGCGAGTGGCTACACCTTC
NA	TRBV6-5	TRBD2	TRBJ2-5	CASREPSGRTKAQYF	TGTGCCAGCCGCGAACCTAGCGGGCGGACGAAGGCCCAGTACTTC
NA	TRBV2	TRBD1	TRBJ1-1	CASSPTDRVAFF	TGTGCCAGCAGTCCAACGGACAGGGTAGCTTTCTTT
NA	TRBV7-3	NA	TRBJ1-1	CASSSGLLNTEAFF	TGTGCCAGCAGCTCTGGACTGCTGAACACTGAAGCTTTCTTT
few	TRBV11-2	TRBD1	TRBJ2-3	CASKYGGTGVADTQYF	TGTGCCAGCAAATATGGGGGAACAGGGGTCGCAGATACGCAGTATTTT
few	TRBV12-3/TRBV12-4	NA	TRBJ2-5	CASSYRSQETQYF	TGTGCCAGCAGTTACAGGTCCCAAGAGACCCAGTACTTC
NA	TRBV11-1	NA	TRBJ1-3	CASSRNTRSSGNTIYF	TGTGCCAGCAGCCGCAACACAAGGAGCTCTGGAAACACCATATATTTT
once	TRBV18	TRBD1	TRBJ2-3	CASSPTGVLGTDTQYF	TGTGCCAGCTCACCAACAGGGGTTCTTGGCACAGATACGCAGTATTTT
NA	TRBV7-9	TRBD1	TRBJ1-5	CASSLGQGNQPQHF	TGTGCCAGCAGCTTGGGACAGGGCAATCAGCCCCAGCATTTT
NA	TRBV27	TRBD1	TRBJ1-1	CASESRQGGMNTEAFF	TGTGCCAGCGAGTCTAGACAGGGGGGGATGAACACTGAAGCTTTCTTT
NA	TRBV7-9	NA	TRBJ2-3	CATGSGADTQYF	TGTGCCACGGGGAGTGGGGCAGATACGCAGTATTTT
NA	TRBV2	NA	TRBJ1-4	CASSESGGRNEKLFF	TGTGCCAGCAGTGAGAGTGGGGGGAGGAATGAAAAACTGTTTTTT
once	TRBV18	NA	TRBJ1-5	CASSPSSGIRSNQPQHF	TGTGCCAGCTCACCATCGTCAGGGATTAGGAGCAATCAGCCCCAGCATTTT
few	TRBV2	NA	TRBJ1-5	CASSPGGNQPQHF	TGTGCCAGCAGTCCAGGGGGCAATCAGCCCCAGCATTTT
NA	TRBV20-1	NA	TRBJ1-2	CSASGSDYGYTF	TGCAGTGCTAGTGGGTCAGACTATGGCTACACCTTC
few	TRBV7-2	NA	TRBJ2-7	CASSLSRGLKEQYF	TGTGCCAGCAGCTTATCTCGCGGTCTTAAGGAGCAGTACTTC
NA	TRBV28	TRBD2	TRBJ2-5	CASTLAGGPRETQYF	TGTGCCAGCACTTTAGCGGGAGGGCCGCGGGAGACCCAGTACTTC
NA	TRBV12-3/TRBV12-4	NA	TRBJ1-4	CASSTGPEEKLFF	TGTGCCAGCAGTACAGGGCCTGAAGAAAAACTGTTTTTT
NA	TRBV28	TRBD2	TRBJ2-7	CASSSVGGRGPSPYEQYF	TGTGCCAGCAGTTCTGTGGGAGGGCGGGGCCCATCACCCTACGAGCAGTACTTC
NA	TRBV28	TRBD1	TRBJ2-5	CASSPDTGTGGGHQETQYF	TGTGCCAGCAGTCCGGATACCGGGACAGGGGGCGGACACCAAGAGACCCAGTACTTC